This TCR beta chain stems from a study of immune heterogeneity within non-small cell lung tumors. With respect to this clonotype: Its antigen is currently unknown.

Per sample, approximately 0.6 ug of bulk tumor genomic DNA was the template used. Several biopsies were collected from each primary tumor during surgery. They were spaced as far apart as possible within the tumor mass. Curative operations were performed on patients who had untreated, newly diagnosed non-small cell lung cancer. Trimming left V 3 bases short and J 9 bases short, with 15 bases between. Germline V lookup: CDR1 SGHAT, CDR2 FQDESV (reference sequence). The CDR3 has 14 residues. Study-wide results and caveats: Within each patient, tumor sites shared identical dominant CDR3 beta clonotypes and also held site-unique high-frequency clones.

Multiplex PCR (32 V and 13 J primers) was used to amplify the TCR beta CDR3. TCRdb independently ran MiXCR on the multiplex PCR reads; one entry per CDR3 protein. Of about 2,000 distinct CDR3 sequences in the sample, about 35% are singletons; the top ten hold roughly 30%. The TCR was taken from a man between 65 and 85 years old with non-small cell lung cancer. J is TRBJ2-1 and V is TRBV11-1; no clear D. Material for sequencing was lung tumor tissue. This CDR3 reads CASSLAKGGIEQFF. The CDR3 DNA reads as TGTGCCAGCAGCTTGGCGAAGGGTGGGATTGAGCAGTTCTTC.